This paragraph covers one TCR beta chain sequence. This sample was included in a study of blood T cell repertoires in COVID-19. Method: immunoSEQ multiplex PCR; TCRdb's copy keeps in-frame clones and lacks some. This table has some 530,000 clones, approximately 85% appearing once. V lost 4 bases and J 5 bases, leaving 6 bases between the germline ends. CDR1 is SNHLY, CDR2 FYNNEI, per germline. The CDR3 is 12 residues long. The TCR sequence derives from a human donor in a cohort sampled during active COVID-19. The chain is built from TRBV2 and TRBJ1-5; weak D call: TRBD1 (5 bases). The sequencing sample was made of peripheral blood. Written as DNA, the CDR3 is TGTGCCAGCAGTGGGGGGGATCAGCCCCAGCATTTT. Translation: CASSGGDQPQHF.